Here is one TCR beta chain with its context. Its matching antigen is unknown. The sample is drawn from a study of early T cells in non-severe SARS-CoV-2 infection. Whole-study context: Sequenced bulk RNA came from whole blood that was unsorted, and chains were unpaired.

The protocol attached unique molecular identifiers to individual cDNA molecules. TCRdb used MiXCR to reprocess the 5' RACE reads, holding one entry per CDR3 protein. The sample has some 30,000 distinct CDR3 sequences; approximately 4.2% are singletons. The study, taken as a whole, reports: VDJdb-based matching was biased toward anti-spike CD8 responses and missed private and CD4 specificities.

CDR1 is SGHTA, CDR2 FQGNSA, per germline. The CDR3 totals 15 residues. V was clipped by 1 base and J by 1 base, with 11 bases between them. Sequenced material: whole blood. The sequence derives from an adult who was a healthcare worker with PCR-confirmed SARS-CoV-2 infection or an uninfected control (not recorded which). The rearrangement links TRBV7-2 to TRBJ2-7; perhaps TRBD1 as D (5 bases). CDR3 bases: TGTGCCAGCAGCTTAGGGGGCACACTATCCTACGAGCAGTACTTC. This translates into CASSLGGTLSYEQYF.